The next 5 T cell receptor beta chains were all read from a single sample in a study of shared clonotypes between healthy human individuals (TCRdb year 2020). Libraries came from the immunoSEQ multiplex PCR assay. This is the immuneACCESS table as TCRdb keeps it, with only in-frame sequences that have V and J called. A part of the clones is gone; compared with another copy, unresolved V genes explain less than half, and the rest is unexplained. The sample table contains millions of clones; only one count was recorded for approximately 92% of them. Together, the top ten hold 0.14% of the sample. Sequenced sample: naive CD4+ T cells sorted from blood. In light of the paper, this sample's cell subset or site label describes: CD45RA+ positively selected. These receptors all stem from a man younger than 35 in good health.

The chain carries TRBV10-2 and TRBJ2-7; 7 bases are shared with TRBD1. Germline CDR1 is WSHSY and CDR2 is SAAADI. J lost 6 bases, V lost 4 bases, and 6 bases had no gene match. This CDR3 is built from 13 residues. CDR3 sequence (DNA): TGCGCCAGCAGTGTGCAGGGGGTAGTCGAGCAGTACTTC. The encoded protein is CASSVQGVVEQYF.

In this sample, this clone turned up once. This chain connects TRBV25-1 to TRBJ2-7; TRBD2 might be the D (5 bases). The CDR3 length is 13 residues. V dropped 6 bases and J dropped 6 bases, with 15 bases sitting between them. Germline V gives CDR1 MGHDK, CDR2 SYGVNS. CDR3 region: CASRPPSGFEQYF. The CDR3 DNA is TGTGCCAGCAGACCCCCCTCGGGATTCGAGCAGTACTTC.

The chain employs TRBV11-3 and TRBJ2-1, with 8 bases lining up with TRBD2. The length of the CDR3 is 15 residues. J was trimmed by 5 bases and V by 3 bases; bases with no gene match: 6. CDR1 and CDR2 from the germline V gene are SGHNT and YENEEA. The CDR3 region is CASSLEAGAHNEQFF. The CDR3 DNA follows: TGTGCCAGCAGCTTGGAAGCGGGGGCCCACAATGAGCAGTTCTTC.

The J gene is TRBJ1-5, the V gene TRBV5-6; 7 bases are shared with TRBD1. The CDR3 has 13 residues. V was clipped by 4 bases and J by 6 bases; unmatched bases: 4. CDR1 SGHDT and CDR2 YYEEEE come from the germline V gene. The CDR3 coding sequence is TGTGCCAGCAGCCGAGACAGGGCTCAGCCCCAGCATTTT. It codes for CASSRDRAQPQHF.

In this sample, this clone turned up once. The J gene is TRBJ2-1, the V gene TRBV5-1; 8 nucleotides line up with TRBD2. Trimming cost V 1 base and J 4 bases; bases outside gene matches: 10. Germline-derived CDR1 and CDR2 are SGHRS and YFSETQ. CDR3 length equals 17 residues. Here the CDR3 reads CASSLFAGGTPYNEQFF. CDR3 sequence (DNA): TGCGCCAGCAGCTTGTTTGCGGGGGGTACCCCGTACAATGAGCAGTTCTTC. Filled out from reference TRBV5-1 and TRBJ2-1, the complete variable domain reads KAGVTQTPRYLIKTRGQQVTLSCSPISGHRSVSWYQQTPGQGLQFLFEYFSETQRNKGNFPGRFSGRQFSNSRSEMNVSTLELGDSALYLCASSLFAGGTPYNEQFFGPGTRLTVL.